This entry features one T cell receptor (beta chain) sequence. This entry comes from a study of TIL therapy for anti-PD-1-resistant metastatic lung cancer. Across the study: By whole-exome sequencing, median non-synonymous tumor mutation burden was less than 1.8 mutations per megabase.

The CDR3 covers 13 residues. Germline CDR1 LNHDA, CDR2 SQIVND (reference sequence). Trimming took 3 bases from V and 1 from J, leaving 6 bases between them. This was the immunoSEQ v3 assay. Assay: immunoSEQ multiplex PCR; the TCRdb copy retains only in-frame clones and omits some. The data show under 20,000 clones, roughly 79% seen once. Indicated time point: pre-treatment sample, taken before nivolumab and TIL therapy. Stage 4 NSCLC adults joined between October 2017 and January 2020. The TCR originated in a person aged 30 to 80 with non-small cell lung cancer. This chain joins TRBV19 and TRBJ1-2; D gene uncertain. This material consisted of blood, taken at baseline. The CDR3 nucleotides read TGTGCCAGTAGTATTATCAGTAACTATGGCTACACCTTC. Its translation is CASSIISNYGYTF.